Listed below are T cell receptor beta chains from one sample, sequenced in a study of STAT5B mutations in CD4+ large granular lymphocyte leukemia. Repertoires were generated with immunoSEQ multiplex PCR, while TCRdb's copy carries only in-frame clones and drops some. The top ten hold less than 0.6% of the sample, which has tens of thousands of clones, around 75% seen once. Sequenced sample: CD4+ T cells from blood buffy coats. Every receptor here comes from a human donor in good health. Each CDR3 is given without its conserved first and last residue. Rows may omit the clone size; those that give it use once, few, many or a size class.

CDR3 protein	V gene	J gene	clone size
ASSSRTGGSEKLF	TRBV27	TRBJ1-4	once
ASSLGYGADEQY	TRBV11-3	NA	NA
ASSIVSTSYNEQF	TRBV19	TRBJ2-1	NA
ASSPEGGPQH	TRBV5-1	TRBJ1-5	NA
ASSDATGGLTYEQY	TRBV6-1	TRBJ2-7	NA
ASQTGDFNQPQH	TRBV6-5	TRBJ1-5	NA
ASGPSGGAGETQY	TRBV12-5	TRBJ2-5	NA
AWWTGRVNTEAF	TRBV30	TRBJ1-1	few
ASSDGTRPEQF	TRBV9	TRBJ2-1	NA
ASSKVFSAGSGEQY	TRBV21-1	TRBJ2-7	NA
ASSNSGATNEKLF	TRBV7-9	TRBJ1-4	few
ASSQRPGLAGGVDEQY	TRBV25-1	TRBJ2-7	NA
ASSEGQGNPGELF	TRBV18	TRBJ2-2	NA
ASSSPRIAKNIQY	TRBV27	TRBJ2-4	NA
ASSSEGQSYEQY	TRBV5-6	NA	NA